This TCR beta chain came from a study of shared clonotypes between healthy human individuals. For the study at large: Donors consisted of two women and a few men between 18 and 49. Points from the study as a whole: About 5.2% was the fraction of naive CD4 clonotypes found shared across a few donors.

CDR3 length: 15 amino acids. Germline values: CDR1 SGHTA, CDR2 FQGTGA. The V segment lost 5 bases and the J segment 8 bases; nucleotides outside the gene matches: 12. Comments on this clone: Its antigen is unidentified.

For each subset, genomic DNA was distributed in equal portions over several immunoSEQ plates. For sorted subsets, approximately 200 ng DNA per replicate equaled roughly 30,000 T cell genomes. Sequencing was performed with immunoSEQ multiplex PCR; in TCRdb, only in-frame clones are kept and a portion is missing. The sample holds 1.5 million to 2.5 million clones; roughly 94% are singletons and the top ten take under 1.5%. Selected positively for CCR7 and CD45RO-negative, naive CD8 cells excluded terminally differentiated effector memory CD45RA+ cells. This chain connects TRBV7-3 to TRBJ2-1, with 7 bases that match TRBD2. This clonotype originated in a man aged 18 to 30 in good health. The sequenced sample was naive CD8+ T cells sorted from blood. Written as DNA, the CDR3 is TGTGCCAGCAGCCGACTAGCCGGCGGTTTGGATGAGCAGTTCTTC. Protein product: CASSRLAGGLDEQFF.